This section outlines one T cell receptor beta chain sequence together with its context. The primer mix had 60 Vbeta and 13 Jbeta primers. Data came from immunoSEQ multiplex PCR; TCRdb stores just in-frame clones and leaves some out. Among 90,000 to 150,000 clones listed, 70% to 85% were seen once. The data were taken from a study of cytomegalovirus exposure and HLA in healthy donors. This receptor was obtained from a human donor in good health. The material sequenced was PBMCs.

The CDR3 sequence is CAISDGAREAFF. The CDR3, as DNA: TGTGCCATCAGTGACGGAGCTAGAGAAGCTTTCTTT. This chain uses TRBV10-3 with TRBJ1-1; no clear D gene. Trimming took 3 bases from V and 8 from J, leaving 10 bases between them. CDR3 length equals 12 residues. Germline V gene sequence: CDR1 ENHRY, CDR2 SYGVKD.